This TCR beta chain was profiled in a study of blood T cell repertoires in COVID-19. On the study more broadly: The study drew acute and convalescent COVID-19 samples from the United States, Italy and Spain. Sources were T cells, B-cell-depleted T cells, or PBMCs; the material itself was cDNA or gDNA.

In the authors' workflow: Estimated nucleated cell counts came from reference gene primer amplification. Produced via immunoSEQ multiplex PCR; TCRdb's table is partial and in-frame only. V, J and clone size were drawn from that table, and D and trimming were deduced from the DNA. The table has approximately 460,000 clones, roughly 89% seen once; the top ten hold roughly 0.84%. The length of the CDR3 is 12 residues. V lost 6 bases to trimming and J lost 5 bases; unmatched junction nucleotides: 2. The Seattle site enrolled patients during active infection and followed them longitudinally. J is TRBJ1-1 and V is TRBV12-3 or TRBV12-4; 8 bases align to TRBD1. The source is a man aged 18 to 29 with COVID-19, enrolled during active disease. Sequenced input: peripheral blood. The DNA of the CDR3 is TGTGCCAGCAGCAGGGGGCAAACTGAAGCTTTCTTT. The encoded protein is CASSRGQTEAFF.